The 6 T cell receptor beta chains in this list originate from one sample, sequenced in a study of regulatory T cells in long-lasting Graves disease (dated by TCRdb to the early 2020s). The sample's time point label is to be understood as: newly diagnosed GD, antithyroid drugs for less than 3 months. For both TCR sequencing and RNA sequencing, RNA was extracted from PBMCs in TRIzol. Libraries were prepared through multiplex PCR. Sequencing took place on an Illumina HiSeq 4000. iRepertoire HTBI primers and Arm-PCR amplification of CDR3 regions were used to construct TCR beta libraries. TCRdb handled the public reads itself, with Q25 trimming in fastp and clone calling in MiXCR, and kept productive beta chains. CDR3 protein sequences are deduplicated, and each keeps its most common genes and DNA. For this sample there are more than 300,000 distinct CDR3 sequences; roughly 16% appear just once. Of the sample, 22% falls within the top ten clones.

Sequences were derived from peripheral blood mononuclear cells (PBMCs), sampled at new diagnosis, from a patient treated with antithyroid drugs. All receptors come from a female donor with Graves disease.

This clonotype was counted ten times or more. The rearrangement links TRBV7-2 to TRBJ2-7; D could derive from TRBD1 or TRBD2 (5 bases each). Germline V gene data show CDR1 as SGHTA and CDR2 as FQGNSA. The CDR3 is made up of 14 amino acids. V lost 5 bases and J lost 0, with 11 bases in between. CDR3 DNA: TGTGCCAGCAGCCACCGGGACGGCTCCTACGAGCAGTACTTC. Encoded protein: CASSHRDGSYEQYF.

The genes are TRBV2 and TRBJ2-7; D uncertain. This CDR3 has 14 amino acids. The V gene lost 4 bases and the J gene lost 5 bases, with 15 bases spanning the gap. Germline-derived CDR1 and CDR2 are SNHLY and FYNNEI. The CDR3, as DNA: TGTGCCAGCAGTGCCGGGCTTCAGCCGGACGAGCAGTACTTC. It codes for CASSAGLQPDEQYF.

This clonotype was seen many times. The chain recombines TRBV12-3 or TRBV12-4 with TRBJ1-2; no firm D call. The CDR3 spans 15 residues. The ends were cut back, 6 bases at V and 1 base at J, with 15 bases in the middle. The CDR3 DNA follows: TGTGCCAGCAGAACACCTCACTCTGGTAACTATGGCTACACCTTC. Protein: CASRTPHSGNYGYTF.

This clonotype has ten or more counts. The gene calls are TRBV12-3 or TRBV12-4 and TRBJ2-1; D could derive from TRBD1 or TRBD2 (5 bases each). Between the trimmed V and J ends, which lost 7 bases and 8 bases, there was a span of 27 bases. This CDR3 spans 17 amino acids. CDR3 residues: CASTSHSLGVGVYEQFF. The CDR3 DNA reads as TGTGCCAGCACATCCCACTCCCTGGGGGTCGGTGTTTATGAGCAGTTCTTC.

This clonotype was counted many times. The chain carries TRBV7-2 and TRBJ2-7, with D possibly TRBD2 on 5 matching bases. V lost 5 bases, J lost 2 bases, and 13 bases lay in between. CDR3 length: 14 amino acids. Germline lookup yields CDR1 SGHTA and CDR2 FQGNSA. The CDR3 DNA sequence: TGTGCCAGCAGCCTTGTAGCGCCAGCCTACGAGCAGTACTTC. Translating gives CASSLVAPAYEQYF. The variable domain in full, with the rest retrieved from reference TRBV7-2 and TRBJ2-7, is GAGVSQSPSNKVTEKGKDVELRCDPISGHTALYWYRQSLGQGLEFLIYFQGNSAPDKSGLPSDRFSAERTGGSVSTLTIQRTQQEDSAVYLCASSLVAPAYEQYFGPGTRLTVT.

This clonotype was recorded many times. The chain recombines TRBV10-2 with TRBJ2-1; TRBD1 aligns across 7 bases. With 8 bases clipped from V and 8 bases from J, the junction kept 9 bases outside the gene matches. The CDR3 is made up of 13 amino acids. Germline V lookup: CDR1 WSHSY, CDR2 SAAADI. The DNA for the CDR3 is TGCGCCAGCGCCCTCGACAGGGTCCATGAGCAGTTCTTC. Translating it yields CASALDRVHEQFF.